The next 18 T cell receptor beta chains were all read from a single sample in a study of blood T cell repertoires in COVID-19. Generated by immunoSEQ multiplex PCR, the TCRdb table keeps only in-frame clones and is missing some. In the table there are 450,000 to 500,000 clones, approximately 83% of which are singletons. Sequenced input: peripheral blood. The receptors were gathered from a human donor in a cohort sampled during active COVID-19.

The rearrangement uses TRBV7-8 and TRBJ1-2; D uncertain. CDR3 length: 12 residues. Germline lookup yields CDR1 SGHVS and CDR2 FQNEAQ. Trimming stripped 3 bases from V and 4 bases from J, with 6 bases between. The CDR3 DNA reads as TGTGCCAGCAGCTTGGGCAGCTATGGCTACACCTTC. This encodes CASSLGSYGYTF.

With regard to this clone: This sample also contains other DNA sequences that code for the same CDR3. The CDR3 reads CASSPSGLADTQYF. The DNA for the CDR3 is TGTGCCAGCAGCCCCTCGGGACTAGCGGATACGCAGTATTTT. The chain has TRBV7-3 and TRBJ2-3, with 10 bases matching TRBD2. Losses at the gene ends were 5 bases for V and 6 bases for J; bases not matched to a gene: 5. The germline CDR1 and CDR2 sequences are SGHTA and FQGTGA. This CDR3 has 14 residues.

The rearrangement joins TRBV18 to TRBJ2-3, with 9 bases matching TRBD2. Germline CDR1 reads KGHSH; CDR2 reads LQKENI. V shed 5 bases and J 4 bases; nucleotides not matched to a gene: 16. This CDR3 contains 18 residues. CDR3 DNA sequence: TGTGCCAGCTCAATCCTCATCCCGAAGCGGGAGGTCGCAGATACGCAGTATTTT. Protein product: CASSILIPKREVADTQYF.

This chain links TRBV2 with TRBJ2-1, with D possibly matching TRBD1 (6 bases). The CDR3 extends over 15 amino acids. V dropped 7 bases and J dropped 7 bases, with 20 bases sitting between them. Per the germline V gene, CDR1 is SNHLY and CDR2 is FYNNEI. The CDR3: CASKRDSGTLNEQFF. Here the CDR3 DNA reads TGTGCCAGCAAAAGAGACTCCGGGACACTTAATGAGCAGTTCTTC.

V and J are TRBV9 and TRBJ1-3, with a weak D call TRBD1 (5 bases). Germline lookup yields CDR1 SGDLS and CDR2 YYNGEE. The V end lost 2 bases, the J end lost 8 bases, and 17 bases lay between the germline ends. The CDR3 has 15 amino acids. As DNA, the CDR3 is TGTGCCAGCAGCGTCGGAGGGGAATACTGGGACACCATATATTTT. It yields the protein CASSVGGEYWDTIYF.

This clone was counted a single time. The chain employs TRBV10-2 and TRBJ1-1; tentatively, D is TRBD1 (5 bases). V dropped 7 bases and J dropped 5 bases, with 17 bases sitting between them. Germline V lookup: CDR1 WSHSY, CDR2 SAAADI. The length of the CDR3 is 14 residues. DNA of the CDR3: TGCGCCAGCATCCCACAGGCCCCGTGGACTGAAGCTTTCTTT. Translating gives CASIPQAPWTEAFF.

This clone was seen a single time. The chain has TRBV4-2 and TRBJ2-1; D unresolved. Germline V CDR1 and CDR2: LGHNA, YNFKEQ. Trimming took off 4 bases at V and 8 bases at J, with 6 bases between the two ends. The CDR3 contains 11 residues. The CDR3 bases are TGTGCCAGCAGCCTTGCGGATGAGCAGTTCTTC. This translates into CASSLADEQFF.

The V gene is TRBV19, the J gene TRBJ1-3; D unclear. CDR1 and CDR2 from the germline V gene are LNHDA and SQIVND (reference sequence). V was shortened by 7 bases and J by 0 bases, with 10 bases between the two germline ends. The CDR3 runs to 14 residues. The CDR3 coding sequence is TGTGCCAGTAATGGTGGGAGCTCTGGAAACACCATATATTTT. Protein sequence: CASNGGSSGNTIYF.

The sample holds one count of this clone. V usage is TRBV7-2 and J usage is TRBJ2-6; 10 positions match TRBD1. Trimming removed 5 bases from V and 0 bases from J; junction bases left unmatched: 7. The length of the CDR3 is 18 residues. Germline V gene data show CDR1 as SGHTA and CDR2 as FQGNSA. The DNA of the CDR3 is TGTGCCAGCAGCCCCCGGACAGGGGGTAGCTCTGGGGCCAACGTCCTGACTTTC. Its translation is CASSPRTGGSSGANVLTF.

The J gene is TRBJ1-2, the V gene TRBV3-1 (or the pseudogene TRBV3-2); TRBD1 matches at 9 bases. Germline trimming cut 4 bases from V and 4 bases from J; bases unmatched to any gene: 13. The germline gives CDR1 LGHDT, CDR2 YNNKEL (reference sequence). The length of the CDR3 is 17 residues. As DNA, the CDR3 is TGTGCCAGCAGCCCCTATGGGTTAGGGACAGGGTTCTATGGCTACACCTTC. Its protein is CASSPYGLGTGFYGYTF.

This clone was detected only a few times. The V and J genes are TRBV7-3 and TRBJ2-1; 10 bases line up with TRBD2. CDR3 size: 16 residues. CDR1 is SGHTA, CDR2 FQGTGA, per germline. Trimming cost V 4 bases and J 7 bases; bases outside gene matches: 10. CDR3 in DNA: TGTGCCAGCAGCTCCCCGACTAGCGGGCGAGTGAATGAGCAGTTCTTC. Residues: CASSSPTSGRVNEQFF.

V gene TRBV30 combines with J gene TRBJ1-2; a possible D gene is TRBD1 (6 bases). V was pared by 4 bases and J by 5 bases, with 14 bases between. The CDR3 is 13 residues long. CDR1 GTSNPN and CDR2 SVGIG come from the germline V gene (reference sequence). The CDR3 loop reads CAWTGEGDYGYTF. DNA of the CDR3: TGTGCCTGGACGGGGGAGGGGGATTATGGCTACACCTTC.

The chain combines TRBV6-5 with TRBJ1-1; D perhaps matches TRBD1 (6 bases). CDR1 is MNHEY, CDR2 SVGAGI, per germline. This CDR3 contains 12 residues. V lost 2 bases and J 11 bases, leaving 12 bases between the germline ends. This CDR3 is CASSYTTGPAFF. The CDR3 DNA sequence: TGTGCCAGCAGTTACACCACAGGGCCCGCTTTCTTT.

The chain is built from TRBV5-1 and TRBJ1-2; TRBD1 agrees at 9 bases. CDR3 length: 12 residues. The germline V gene has CDR1 SGHRS and CDR2 YFSETQ. V lost 4 bases, J lost 6 bases, and 1 base stayed unmatched. CDR3 coding DNA: TGCGCCAGCAGCCGGACAGGGGATGGCTACACCTTC. Translation gives CASSRTGDGYTF.

The gene calls are TRBV25-1 and TRBJ2-7; TRBD2 is a possible D gene (6 bases). The germline CDR1 and CDR2 sequences are MGHDK and SYGVNS. The CDR3 contains 15 residues. The V end was cut by 3 bases, the J end by 0 bases, with 12 bases between. CDR3 region: CASSEGPSASYEQYF. The CDR3 region has the DNA TGTGCCAGCAGTGAGGGTCCTAGCGCCTCCTACGAGCAGTACTTC.

The V call is TRBV24-1, the J call TRBJ2-7, with TRBD1 matching 10 bases. Germline V CDR1 and CDR2: KGHDR, SFDVKD. This CDR3 region has 15 residues. The V gene end was trimmed by 7 bases and the J gene end by 2 bases; junction bases not matched to a gene: 7. The CDR3: CATRRGQGRTYEQYF. CDR3 coding DNA: TGTGCCACCAGACGGGGACAGGGGAGGACCTACGAGCAGTACTTC.

This chain uses TRBV12-3 or TRBV12-4 with TRBJ1-3; D remains ambiguous. Trimming removed 10 bases at V and 5 bases at J, with 9 bases between. The CDR3 loop spans 11 amino acids. The CDR3 protein is CANSLRNTIYF. DNA for the CDR3: TGTGCCAACTCCCTTAGAAACACCATATATTTT.

The chain recombines TRBV6-5 with TRBJ2-5, with 10 bases matching TRBD1. This CDR3 comprises 16 residues. Germline lookup yields CDR1 MNHEY and CDR2 SVGAGI. J gave up 7 bases and V 4 bases, and 12 bases lay outside the gene matches. CDR3 in DNA: TGTGCCAGCAGTTCCCGGGACAGGGGTCATCATGGGACCCAGTACTTC. It specifies CASSSRDRGHHGTQYF.